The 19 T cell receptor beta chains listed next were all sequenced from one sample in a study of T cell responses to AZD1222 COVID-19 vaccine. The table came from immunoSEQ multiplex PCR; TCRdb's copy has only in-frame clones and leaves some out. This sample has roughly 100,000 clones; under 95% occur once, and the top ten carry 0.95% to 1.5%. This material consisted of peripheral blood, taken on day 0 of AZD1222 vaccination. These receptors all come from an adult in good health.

CDR3 bases: TGTGCCAGCAGTTTAAATCAAGGTCGGACAGGGGCTTCGAACACCGGGGAGCTGTTTTTT. Encoded protein: CASSLNQGRTGASNTGELFF. The V and J genes are TRBV28 and TRBJ2-2, with TRBD1 identical over 9 bases. Trimming at V came to 2 bases and at J to 0 bases, leaving 13 bases not matched to a gene. Germline V gene data show CDR1 as MDHEN and CDR2 as SYDVKM. There are 20 residues in the CDR3. The whole variable domain, filled in from reference TRBV28 and TRBJ2-2, reads DVKVTQSSRYLVKRTGEKVFLECVQDMDHENMFWYRQDPGLGLRLIYFSYDVKMKEKGDIPEGYSVSREKKERFSLILESASTNQTSMYLCASSLNQGRTGASNTGELFFGEGSRLTVL.

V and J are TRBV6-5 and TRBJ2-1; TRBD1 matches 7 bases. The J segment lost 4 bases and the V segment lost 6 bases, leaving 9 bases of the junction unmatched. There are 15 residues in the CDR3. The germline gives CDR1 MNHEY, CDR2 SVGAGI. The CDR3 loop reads CASSPIGQEYNEQFF. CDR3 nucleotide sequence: TGTGCCAGCAGCCCAATAGGACAGGAGTACAATGAGCAGTTCTTC.

DNA for the CDR3: TGTGCCAGTAGTATAGATCTAAGGTTTCGCAATCAGCCCCAGCATTTT. It yields the protein CASSIDLRFRNQPQHF. This chain uses TRBV19 with TRBJ1-5; D is undetermined. CDR1 and CDR2 (germline): LNHDA, SQIVND (reference sequence). Trimming stripped 0 bases from V and 2 bases from J, with 11 bases between. The CDR3 consists of 16 residues.

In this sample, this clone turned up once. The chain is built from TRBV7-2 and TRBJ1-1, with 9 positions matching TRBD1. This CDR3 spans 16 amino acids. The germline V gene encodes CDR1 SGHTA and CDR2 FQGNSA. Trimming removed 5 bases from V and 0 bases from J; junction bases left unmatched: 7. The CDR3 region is CASSPAGTGMNTEAFF. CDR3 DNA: TGTGCCAGCAGCCCGGCCGGGACAGGGATGAACACTGAAGCTTTCTTT.

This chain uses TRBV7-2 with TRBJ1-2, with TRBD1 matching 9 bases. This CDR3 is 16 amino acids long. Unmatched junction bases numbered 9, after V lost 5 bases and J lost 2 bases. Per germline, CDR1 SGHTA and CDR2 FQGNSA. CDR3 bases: TGTGCCAGCAGCCCCCGGGACAGGGAAGCAAACTATGGCTACACCTTC. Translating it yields CASSPRDREANYGYTF.

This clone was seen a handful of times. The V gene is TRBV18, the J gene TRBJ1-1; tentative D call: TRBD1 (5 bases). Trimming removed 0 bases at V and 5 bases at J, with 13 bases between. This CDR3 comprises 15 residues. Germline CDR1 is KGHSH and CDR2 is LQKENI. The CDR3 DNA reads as TGTGCCAGCTCACCACCGAGGGGTTCGAGTACTGAAGCTTTCTTT. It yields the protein CASSPPRGSSTEAFF.

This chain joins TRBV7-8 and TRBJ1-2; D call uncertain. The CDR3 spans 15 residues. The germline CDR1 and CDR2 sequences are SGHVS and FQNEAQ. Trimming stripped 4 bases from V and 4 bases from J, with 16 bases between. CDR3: CASSSVNRQSYGYTF. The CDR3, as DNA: TGTGCCAGCAGCTCGGTGAACCGCCAGAGCTATGGCTACACCTTC.

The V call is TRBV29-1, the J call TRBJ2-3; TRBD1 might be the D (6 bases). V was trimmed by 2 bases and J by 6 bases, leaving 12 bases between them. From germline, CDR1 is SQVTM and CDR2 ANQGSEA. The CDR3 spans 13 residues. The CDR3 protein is CSVELGGPDTQYF. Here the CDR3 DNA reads TGCAGCGTTGAATTAGGGGGACCCGATACGCAGTATTTT.

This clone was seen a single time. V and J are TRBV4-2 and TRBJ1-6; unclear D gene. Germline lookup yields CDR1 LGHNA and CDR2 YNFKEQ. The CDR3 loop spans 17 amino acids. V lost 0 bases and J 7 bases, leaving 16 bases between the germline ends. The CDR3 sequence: CASSQEVGGLANSPLHF. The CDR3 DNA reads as TGTGCCAGCAGCCAAGAGGTAGGCGGGCTGGCCAATTCACCCCTCCACTTT.

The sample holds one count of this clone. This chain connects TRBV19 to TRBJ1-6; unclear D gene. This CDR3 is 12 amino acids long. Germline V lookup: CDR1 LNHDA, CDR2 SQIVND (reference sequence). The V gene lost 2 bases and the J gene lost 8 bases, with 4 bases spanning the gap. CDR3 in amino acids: CASSIMDSPLHF. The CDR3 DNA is TGTGCCAGTAGTATAATGGATTCACCCCTCCACTTT.

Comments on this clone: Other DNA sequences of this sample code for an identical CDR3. In DNA form, the CDR3 reads TGTGCCAGTAGTATAGCAGGGGTCAATCAGCCCCAGCATTTT. Amino acids: CASSIAGVNQPQHF. The J gene is TRBJ1-5, the V gene TRBV19, with D maybe TRBD1 (6 bases). V was trimmed by 1 base and J by 3 bases, leaving 7 bases between them. CDR1 is LNHDA, CDR2 SQIVND, per germline (reference sequence). The CDR3 is 14 residues long.

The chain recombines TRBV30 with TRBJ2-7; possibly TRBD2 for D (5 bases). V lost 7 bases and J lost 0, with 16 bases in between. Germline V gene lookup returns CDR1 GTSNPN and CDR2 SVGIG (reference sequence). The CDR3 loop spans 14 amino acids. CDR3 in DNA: TGTGCCTTGGCCGGGAACCACTACTCCTACGAGCAGTACTTC. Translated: CALAGNHYSYEQYF.

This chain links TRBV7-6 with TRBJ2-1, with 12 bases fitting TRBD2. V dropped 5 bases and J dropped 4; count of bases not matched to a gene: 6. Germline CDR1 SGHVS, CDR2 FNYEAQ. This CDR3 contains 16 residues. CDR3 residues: CASSQGLAGTYNEQFF. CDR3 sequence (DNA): TGTGCCAGCAGCCAAGGACTAGCGGGAACTTACAATGAGCAGTTCTTC.

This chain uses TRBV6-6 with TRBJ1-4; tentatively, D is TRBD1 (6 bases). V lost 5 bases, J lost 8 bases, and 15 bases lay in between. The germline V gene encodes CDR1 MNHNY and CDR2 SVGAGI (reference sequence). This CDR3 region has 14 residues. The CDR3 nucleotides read TGTGCCAGCAGTCCCAGGGGCGGGGGGGAAAAACTGTTTTTT. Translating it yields CASSPRGGGEKLFF.

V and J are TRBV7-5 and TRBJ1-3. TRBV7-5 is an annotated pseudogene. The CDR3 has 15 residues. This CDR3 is CVRSHPGISGNTIYF. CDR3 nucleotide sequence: TGTGTCAGAAGCCACCCGGGGATCTCTGGAAACACCATATATTTT.

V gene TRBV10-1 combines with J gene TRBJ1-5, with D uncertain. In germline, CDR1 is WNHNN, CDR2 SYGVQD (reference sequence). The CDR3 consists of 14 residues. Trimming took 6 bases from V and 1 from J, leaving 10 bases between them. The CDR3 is CASSSPGSNQPQHF. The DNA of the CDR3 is TGCGCCAGCAGCTCCCCCGGGAGCAATCAGCCCCAGCATTTT.

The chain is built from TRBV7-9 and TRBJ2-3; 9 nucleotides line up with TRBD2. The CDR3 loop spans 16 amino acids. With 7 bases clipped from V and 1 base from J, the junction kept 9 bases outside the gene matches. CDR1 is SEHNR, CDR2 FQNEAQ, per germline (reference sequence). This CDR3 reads CASMRCVAGGTDTQYF. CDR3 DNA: TGTGCCAGCATGAGGTGTGTAGCGGGAGGCACAGATACGCAGTATTTT.

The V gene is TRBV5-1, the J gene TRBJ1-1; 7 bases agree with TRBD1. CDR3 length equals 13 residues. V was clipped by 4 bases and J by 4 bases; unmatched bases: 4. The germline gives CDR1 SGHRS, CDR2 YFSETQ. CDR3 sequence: CASSARDSTEAFF. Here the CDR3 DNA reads TGCGCCAGCAGCGCCCGGGACAGCACTGAAGCTTTCTTT.

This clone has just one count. The CDR3 loop is CASRPSGSLTDTQYF. For the CDR3, the DNA is TGTGCCAGCAGACCTAGCGGGAGCCTCACAGATACGCAGTATTTT. The chain employs TRBV7-2 and TRBJ2-3; 10 nucleotides align to TRBD2. V gave up 6 bases and J gave up 2 bases; unmatched junction bases: 5. Germline V gene data show CDR1 as SGHTA and CDR2 as FQGNSA. The CDR3 is 15 amino acids.